The 14 T cell receptor beta chains listed next were all sequenced from one sample in a study of T cell repertoires in cytomegalovirus infection. TCRdb re-called the reads through MiXCR, storing one row per CDR3 protein. Seen here are 150,000 to 200,000 distinct CDR3 sequences, 13% to 15% observed once, and the top ten hold 27%. The sample comprised PBMCs. The receptors derive from a human donor in good health (CMV status not recorded). Some clones in this sample may be carry-over from other donors' samples.

This clonotype was seen more than once but under ten times. V usage is TRBV12-3 or TRBV12-4 and J usage is TRBJ1-5; D gene uncertain. V gave up 2 bases and J gave up 11 bases, with 7 bases separating them. The CDR3 is made up of 11 amino acids. CDR3 nucleotides: TGTGCCAGCAGTTTAAGTACGTCCCAGCATTTT. Translation: CASSLSTSQHF.

V and J are TRBV18 and TRBJ2-1, with 7 bases identical to TRBD1. The CDR3 is 13 residues long. Unmatched junction bases numbered 5, after V lost 8 bases and J lost 4 bases. Germline CDR1 KGHSH, CDR2 LQKENI. CDR3 nucleotides: TGTGCCAGCGCAAGGGACAGTTACAATGAGCAGTTCTTC. Translating it yields CASARDSYNEQFF.

This clonotype was seen at least ten times. CDR3 loop: CASSLKGGMSNEQFF. DNA of the CDR3: TGTGCCAGCAGCTTAAAAGGCGGGATGAGCAATGAGCAGTTCTTC. The chain joins TRBV7-3 to TRBJ2-1; possibly TRBD2 for D (6 bases). Germline CDR1 SGHTA, CDR2 FQGTGA. The CDR3 has 15 residues. The V end was cut by 1 base, the J end by 6 bases, with 13 bases between.

This clonotype showed up just a few times. The chain carries TRBV27 and TRBJ2-2; TRBD2 matches at 10 bases. Trimming cost V 5 bases and J 4 bases; bases outside gene matches: 4. Looked up from germline, CDR1 is MNHEY and CDR2 is SMNVEV (reference sequence). CDR3 length: 15 residues. The CDR3 protein is CASSLAGASTGELFF. The CDR3 DNA reads as TGTGCCAGCAGTCTAGCGGGAGCCAGCACCGGGGAGCTGTTTTTT.

This clonotype was counted at least ten times. This rearrangement joins TRBV6-1 to TRBJ1-5; TRBD1 matches 8 bases. Trimming removed 6 bases from V and 3 bases from J; junction bases left unmatched: 10. The V gene's germline CDR1 is MNHNS and CDR2 SASEGT. CDR3 length equals 16 residues. As DNA, the CDR3 is TGTGCCAGCAGCCACCGAACAGGGGGATTCAATCAGCCCCAGCATTTT. Translated: CASSHRTGGFNQPQHF.

The rearrangement links TRBV19 to TRBJ2-7, with 7 bases identical to TRBD1. V shed 7 bases, J shed 7 bases, and the junction held 10 bases outside the gene matches. CDR3 length equals 13 residues. CDR1 is LNHDA, CDR2 SQIVND, per germline (reference sequence). The CDR3 nucleotides read TGTGCCAGTATGGGACAGACGCCCAAGGAGCAGTACTTC. It encodes CASMGQTPKEQYF.

This clonotype has only a few counts. Here the CDR3 DNA reads TGCAGTGCTAGATCTCGGTGGGACGAGCAGTACTTC. Translated: CSARSRWDEQYF. V and J are TRBV20-1 and TRBJ2-7; D gene uncertain. The CDR3 length is 12 residues. The V end was cut by 2 bases, the J end by 5 bases, with 10 bases between. Germline V gene data show CDR1 as DFQATT and CDR2 as SNEGSKA (reference sequence).

This clonotype showed up many times. The rearrangement joins TRBV6-6 to TRBJ1-5, with D perhaps matching TRBD1 (6 bases). Trimming left V 0 bases short and J 4 bases short, with 13 bases between. Germline values: CDR1 MNHNY, CDR2 SVGAGI (reference sequence). The CDR3 loop spans 16 amino acids. The chain's CDR3 is CASSYSPQGGNQPQHF. DNA for the CDR3: TGTGCCAGCAGTTACTCCCCACAGGGAGGAAATCAGCCCCAGCATTTT.

In its sample, this clonotype was seen many times. The J gene is TRBJ2-2, the V gene TRBV7-3; 8 nucleotides align to TRBD2. The CDR3 totals 16 residues. V gave up 5 bases and J gave up 6 bases; unmatched junction bases: 11. The germline V gene has CDR1 SGHTA and CDR2 FQGTGA. CDR3 sequence: CASSPNGAGAAGELFF. In DNA, the CDR3 is TGTGCCAGCAGCCCAAATGGAGCGGGAGCGGCCGGGGAGCTGTTTTTT.

This clonotype was counted many times. This chain links TRBV7-2 with TRBJ1-4; D gene uncertain. The CDR3 covers 15 residues. Germline CDR1 is SGHTA and CDR2 is FQGNSA. The V gene lost 5 bases and the J gene lost 3 bases, with 13 bases spanning the gap. CDR3 in amino acids: CASSLRKGANEKLFF. The CDR3 DNA follows: TGTGCCAGCAGCCTCCGGAAAGGAGCTAATGAAAAACTGTTTTTT.

A few counts support this clonotype. V gene TRBV11-2 combines with J gene TRBJ2-6, with D possibly called TRBD1 or TRBD2 (5 bases each). V lost 9 bases, J lost 4 bases, and 19 bases lay in between. The CDR3 has 16 amino acids. Germline V gene lookup returns CDR1 SGHAT and CDR2 FQNNGV. CDR3 DNA sequence: TGTGCCAGTACCTCCTCCGGGGCAACCGGGGCCAACGTCCTGACTTTC. Protein: CASTSSGATGANVLTF.

The chain links TRBV4-3 to TRBJ2-1; TRBD2 matches 13 bases. The CDR3 sequence is 16 residues long. The ends lost 0 bases at V and 8 bases at J; junction bases unmatched: 4. CDR1 LGHNA and CDR2 YSLEER come from the germline V gene. The CDR3 DNA reads as TGCGCCAGCAGCCAAGACCGGACTAGCGGGAGCTATGAGCAGTTCTTC. As protein: CASSQDRTSGSYEQFF.

The rearrangement uses TRBV7-9 and TRBJ1-2; D is possibly TRBD1 (5 bases). Trimming stripped 4 bases from V and 8 bases from J, with 14 bases between. Germline-derived CDR1 and CDR2 are SEHNR and FQNEAQ (reference sequence). The CDR3 is 13 residues long. The CDR3 loop reads CASSSGGTMGYTF. CDR3 coding DNA: TGTGCCAGCAGCTCTGGAGGGACCATGGGCTACACCTTC.

The chain couples TRBV28 to TRBJ2-7; 8 bases map to TRBD1. V trimming: 8 bases; J trimming: 3 bases; junction bases outside the gene matches: 3. The CDR3 runs to 12 residues. Germline values: CDR1 MDHEN, CDR2 SYDVKM. The CDR3 sequence: CASLDRGYEQYF. The CDR3 region has the DNA TGTGCCAGCTTAGACAGGGGCTACGAGCAGTACTTC.